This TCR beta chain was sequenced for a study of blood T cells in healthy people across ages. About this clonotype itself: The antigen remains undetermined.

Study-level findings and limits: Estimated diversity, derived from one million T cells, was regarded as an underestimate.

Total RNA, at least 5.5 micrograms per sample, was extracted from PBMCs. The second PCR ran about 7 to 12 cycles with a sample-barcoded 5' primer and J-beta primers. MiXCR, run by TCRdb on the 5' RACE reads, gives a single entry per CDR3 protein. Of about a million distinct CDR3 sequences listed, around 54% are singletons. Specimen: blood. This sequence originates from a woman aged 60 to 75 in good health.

The CDR3 DNA reads TGTGCCAGTAGGGGACATGGGGGCTCCTACGAGCAGTACTTC. It is translated as CASRGHGGSYEQYF. This chain uses TRBV19 with TRBJ2-7; D might be TRBD1 (6 bases). Germline V lookup: CDR1 LNHDA, CDR2 SQIVND (reference sequence). The CDR3 loop spans 14 amino acids. V lost 6 bases, J lost 0 bases, and 12 bases lay in between. The full variable domain, in which reference TRBV19 and TRBJ2-7 provide the parts outside the CDR3, is DGGITQSPKYLFRKEGQNVTLSCEQNLNHDAMYWYRQDPGQGLRLIYYSQIVNDFQKGDIAEGYSVSREKKESFPLTVTSAQKNPTAFYLCASRGHGGSYEQYFGPGTRLTVT.